This T cell receptor beta chain was captured by sequencing in a study of cytomegalovirus exposure and HLA in healthy donors. Overall study results and limits: The study designated about 160 TCR beta chains cytomegalovirus-associated. In a later analysis, TCR beta V- and J-gene trimming was associated with a missense DCLRE1C variant. Within an earlier analysis, most TCR beta V segments proved productive either about 87% or about 30% of the time. Later, TCR association rates were found to vary by HLA locus, highest for DRB1 and lowest for HLA-C.

V dropped 0 bases and J dropped 10 bases, with 8 bases sitting between them. From germline, CDR1 is SGHRS and CDR2 YFSETQ. The CDR3 contains 13 residues. The PCR used 60 Vbeta and 13 Jbeta primers. Assay: immunoSEQ multiplex PCR; the TCRdb copy retains only in-frame clones and omits some. Of approximately 79,000 clones detected, around 79% appear once; the ten largest clones hold less than 7%. For this clone: Its specificity is not known.

The rearrangement uses TRBV5-1 and TRBJ1-6; the D is unclear. Sequencing was performed on PBMCs. This TCR was sampled from a male donor in good health and CMV-seropositive. The CDR3 reads CASSLVGRSPLHF. CDR3 in DNA: TGCGCCAGCAGCTTGGTGGGGAGGTCACCCCTCCACTTT.